The T cell receptor (beta chain) described here comes from a study of vaccination and CD4 T cells after COVID-19. Whole-study findings and limits: Analysis of convalescent patients found that 304 of 307 vaccine-specific clones were spike mono-reactive. No early post-infection timepoints were studied, and convalescent patients studied were relatively few. SARS-CoV-2-reactive clonotypes rose nonsignificantly, with the median going from about 20 to 38.

For this clonotype: Its target is not known.

The CDR3 totals 16 residues. Germline V lookup: CDR1 MNHEY, CDR2 SVGAGI. V gave up 0 bases and J gave up 8 bases, with 18 bases separating them. Sequencing of the DNA from cultured CD4+ T cells was carried out with the Oncomine TCR Beta short-read assay. MiXCR was run by TCRdb on the PCR reads, yielding one entry per CDR3 protein. The sample carries over 12,000 distinct CDR3 sequences, around a third recorded once. Specified treatment: roughly nine-day PBMC culture with coronavirus spike peptide pools or control peptides (ViraFEST assay). This TCR derives from a human donor who had recovered from COVID-19. Sequenced here: CD4+ T cells from blood, cultured in vitro, sampled after SARS-CoV-2 vaccination. The chain has TRBV6-5 and TRBJ2-3, with D perhaps matching TRBD1 or TRBD2 (6 bases each). The CDR3 region has the DNA TGTGCCAGCAGTTACTCGAGGGGGGCCGGGGATGCTACGCAGTATTTT. Amino acids: CASSYSRGAGDATQYF.